The clone carrying this TCR beta chain showed up just once. Antigen specificity is unknown. The V gene lost 0 bases and the J gene lost 2 bases, with 8 bases spanning the gap. Per the germline V gene, CDR1 is SGHRS and CDR2 is YFSETQ. CDR3 length: 15 amino acids. These data come from a study of identical twins. Study-wide results and limits: Excess sharing between twins was weaker in beta out-of-frame sequences. Cord blood's abundant beta clonotypes had fewer insertions, unlike memory repertoires.

TCRdb passed the 5' RACE reads through MiXCR, listing each CDR3 protein once. The sample records hundreds of thousands of distinct CDR3 sequences, about 22% being singletons. These data also featured in a second study, about yellow fever vaccine responses in identical twins.

This chain links TRBV5-1 with TRBJ2-2; TRBD2 might be the D (5 bases). Sequenced material: CD4+ T cells sorted from blood. This receptor was obtained from a woman younger than 30 in good health. The CDR3 protein is CASSLGLYNTGELFF. In DNA form, the CDR3 reads TGCGCCAGCAGCTTGGGACTATACAACACCGGGGAGCTGTTTTTT.